This T cell receptor beta chain was profiled in a study of cytomegalovirus exposure and HLA in healthy donors. This table comes from immunoSEQ multiplex PCR, and its TCRdb copy is limited to in-frame clones, with some not included. This table has some 150,000 clones, 85% to 90% appearing once. The CDR3 totals 16 residues. Germline assignment: CDR1 SGHRS and CDR2 YFSETQ. V lost 2 bases and J lost 0, with 13 bases in between. The sequence derives from a human donor in good health. The sequencing sample was made of PBMCs. The V gene is TRBV5-1, the J gene TRBJ2-3; D is unresolved. CDR3 amino acids: CASSFRARTSTDTQYF. CDR3 DNA: TGCGCCAGCAGCTTTCGAGCGCGAACTAGCACAGATACGCAGTATTTT.